These 2 T cell receptor beta chains originate from one sample sequenced in a study of OX40 agonist ivuxolimab in advanced cancers. The assay was immunoSEQ multiplex PCR, and TCRdb's table has in-frame clones only and misses some. The table shows over 100,000 clones, with just under 95% occurring only once. The specimen comprised CD4+ or CD8+ T cells sorted from blood, sampled in a trial of the OX40 agonist ivuxolimab. These receptor sequences come from an adult with an advanced solid tumor such as melanoma, head and neck, liver or kidney cancer.

The rearrangement joins TRBV20-1 to TRBJ2-1; D unclear. The CDR3 consists of 11 residues. Germline V gives CDR1 DFQATT, CDR2 SNEGSKA (reference sequence). V lost 4 bases to trimming and J lost 4 bases, with 5 bases between them. The CDR3 bases are TGCAGTGCTACTCAATACAATGAGCAGTTCTTC. Protein: CSATQYNEQFF.

The genes are TRBV6-1 and TRBJ2-3, with 10 bases identical to TRBD2. Germline V gene lookup returns CDR1 MNHNS and CDR2 SASEGT. Trimming took 4 bases from V and 6 from J; bases not matched to a gene: 10. This CDR3 has 16 amino acids. CDR3: CASSVLAGGTGDTQYF. The CDR3 DNA is TGTGCCAGCAGTGTTTTAGCGGGGGGCACCGGGGATACGCAGTATTTT.